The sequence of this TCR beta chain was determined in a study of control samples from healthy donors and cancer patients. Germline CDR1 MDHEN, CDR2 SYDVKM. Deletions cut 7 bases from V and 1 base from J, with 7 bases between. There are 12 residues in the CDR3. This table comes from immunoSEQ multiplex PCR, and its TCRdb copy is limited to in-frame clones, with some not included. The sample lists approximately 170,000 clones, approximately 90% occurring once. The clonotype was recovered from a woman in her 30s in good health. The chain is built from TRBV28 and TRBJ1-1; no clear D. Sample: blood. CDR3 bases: TGTGCCAGCATGGACCCGAACACTGAAGCTTTCTTT. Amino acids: CASMDPNTEAFF.